Below, 9 T cell receptor beta chains from the same sample are listed, as sequenced in a study of chemoradiotherapy in HPV16-positive cancers. Profiling relied on immunoSEQ multiplex PCR, and the TCRdb table lists in-frame clones only, not all of them. The sample holds approximately 32,000 clones, around 80% seen once. This material consisted of blood, taken from a patient who underwent chemoradiotherapy. These receptors originate from a human donor with HPV-associated anogenital cancer.

The sample holds one count of this clone. The rearrangement joins TRBV4-3 to TRBJ2-7; D might be TRBD2 (5 bases). Trimming stripped 4 bases from V and 4 bases from J, with 8 bases between. The CDR3 contains 12 residues. The germline CDR1 and CDR2 sequences are LGHNA and YSLEER. The CDR3 is CASSPGGYEQYF. CDR3 nucleotide sequence: TGCGCCAGCAGCCCAGGCGGGTACGAGCAGTACTTC.

The V and J genes are TRBV9 and TRBJ1-1, with D perhaps matching TRBD1 (5 bases). CDR1 is SGDLS and CDR2 is YYNGEE in the germline V gene. The CDR3 has 15 residues. V gave up 0 bases and J gave up 4 bases, with 13 bases separating them. The CDR3 sequence is CASSVGGAGGTEAFF. In nucleotides, the CDR3 is TGTGCCAGCAGCGTAGGTGGGGCGGGGGGCACTGAAGCTTTCTTT. The full variable domain, in which reference TRBV9 and TRBJ1-1 provide the parts outside the CDR3, is DSGVTQTPKHLITATGQRVTLRCSPRSGDLSVYWYQQSLDQGLQFLIQYYNGEERAKGNILERFSAQQFPDLHSELNLSSLELGDSALYFCASSVGGAGGTEAFFGQGTRLTVV.

J is TRBJ2-7 and V is TRBV5-1; D gene ambiguous. V dropped 1 base and J dropped 1 base, with 9 bases sitting between them. The germline CDR1 and CDR2 sequences are SGHRS and YFSETQ. There are 14 residues in the CDR3. The CDR3 region is CASSLLVSSYEQYF. CDR3 bases: TGCGCCAGCAGCTTGTTGGTCAGTTCCTACGAGCAGTACTTC.

The sample holds one count of this clone. This sequence joins TRBV5-4 and TRBJ2-3; TRBD1 matches at 7 bases. The trim removed 4 bases at V and 3 bases at J, leaving 11 bases unmatched. This CDR3 is 16 amino acids long. Germline V gives CDR1 SGHNT, CDR2 YYREEE (reference sequence). In DNA, the CDR3 is TGTGCCAGCAGCAAACCCCGACAGGGTGGAACAGATACGCAGTATTTT. This codes for CASSKPRQGGTDTQYF. The full variable domain, completed using reference TRBV5-4 and TRBJ2-3, is ETGVTQSPTHLIKTRGQQVTLRCSSQSGHNTVSWYQQALGQGPQFIFQYYREEENGRGNFPPRFSGLQFPNYSSELNVNALELDDSALYLCASSKPRQGGTDTQYFGPGTRLTVL.

The V call is TRBV9, the J call TRBJ2-7; a weak D match, TRBD2 (6 bases). Germline CDR1 is SGDLS and CDR2 is YYNGEE. The CDR3 is 13 amino acids. Between the trimmed V and J ends, which lost 3 bases and 2 bases, there was a span of 9 bases. As DNA, the CDR3 is TGTGCCAGCAGCGCCGGGGGAGCCTACGAGCAGTACTTC. Residues: CASSAGGAYEQYF.

This clone was seen a few times. CDR3 loop: CASSLDRDGELFF. For the CDR3, the DNA is TGTGCCAGCAGCTTAGACAGGGACGGGGAGCTGTTTTTT. The chain uses TRBV7-7 and TRBJ2-2; TRBD1 might be the D (6 bases). CDR3 length: 13 amino acids. Trimming stripped 1 base from V and 7 bases from J, with 7 bases between. CDR1 is SSHAT, CDR2 FNYEAQ, per germline (reference sequence).

The chain couples TRBV18 to TRBJ1-4; 8 positions match TRBD1. Per the germline V gene, CDR1 is KGHSH and CDR2 is LQKENI. This CDR3 spans 15 amino acids. V gave up 4 bases and J gave up 8 bases; unmatched junction bases: 9. In nucleotides, the CDR3 is TGTGCCAGCTCACGACAGGGGCCCCCGGAGGAAAAACTGTTTTTT. It encodes CASSRQGPPEEKLFF.

V gene TRBV18 combines with J gene TRBJ1-1; D unresolved. From germline, CDR1 is KGHSH and CDR2 LQKENI. Between the trimmed V and J ends, which lost 4 bases and 3 bases, there was a span of 9 bases. The CDR3 totals 13 residues. CDR3 loop: CASSQQEYTEAFF. CDR3 nucleotide sequence: TGTGCCAGCTCACAGCAGGAGTACACTGAAGCTTTCTTT.

The rearrangement links TRBV5-1 to TRBJ1-2, with a tentative D call TRBD1 (5 bases). The V end was cut by 3 bases, the J end by 1 base, with 16 bases between. Germline V lookup: CDR1 SGHRS, CDR2 YFSETQ. This CDR3 region has 16 residues. CDR3 sequence (DNA): TGCGCCAGCAGCTCCACTCCGGGACTGATTAACTATGGCTACACCTTC. Translation gives CASSSTPGLINYGYTF. Supplemented by reference TRBV5-1 and TRBJ1-2, the full variable domain reads KAGVTQTPRYLIKTRGQQVTLSCSPISGHRSVSWYQQTPGQGLQFLFEYFSETQRNKGNFPGRFSGRQFSNSRSEMNVSTLELGDSALYLCASSSTPGLINYGYTFGSGTRLTVV.